The 28 T cell receptor beta chains below come from one sample, sequenced in a study of T-cell memory formation after mild COVID-19. TCRdb itself ran the 5' RACE reads through MiXCR, one entry per CDR3 protein. This table has around 300,000 distinct CDR3 sequences, roughly 13% appearing once. What was sequenced was PBMCs or a T cell subset sorted from them (not recorded which). The source of these receptors is a man aged 18 to 29 who had mild COVID-19 (a few samples of this study predate the infection). Cell type and time point are not known.

In the case of this clonotype: This may arise from a read error, as a much more abundant clone is one base away. The chain joins TRBV5-1 to TRBJ2-7; no reliable D call. In germline, CDR1 is SGHRS, CDR2 YFSETQ. CDR3 length equals 14 residues. The CDR3 DNA reads TGCGCCAGCTGCTTCGGTCCCTCCTCCTACGAGCAGTACTTC. Encoded protein: CASCFGPSSYEQYF.

This clonotype was counted between two and nine times. The chain combines TRBV21-1 with TRBJ2-4; the table assigns TRBD1, which was not confirmed against the DNA. TRBV21-1 is recorded as a pseudogene. The CDR3 is 13 residues long. CDR3: CASKGGPKNIQYF. The CDR3 coding sequence is TGTGCCAGCAAGGGGGGTCCCAAAAACATTCAGTACTTC.

This clonotype has a count of ten or more. The CDR3: CSARRDREVQETQYF. The DNA for the CDR3 is TGCAGCGCCCGGCGGGACAGGGAGGTACAAGAGACCCAGTACTTC. The chain links TRBV29-1 to TRBJ2-5, with 9 bases fitting TRBD1. With 7 bases clipped from V and 2 bases from J, the junction kept 11 bases outside the gene matches. Germline V gives CDR1 SQVTM, CDR2 ANQGSEA. The CDR3 spans 15 residues.

This rearrangement joins TRBV20-1 to TRBJ2-7, with 8 nucleotides matching TRBD1. Germline values: CDR1 DFQATT, CDR2 SNEGSKA (reference sequence). The length of the CDR3 is 15 residues. Unmatched junction bases numbered 7, after V lost 0 bases and J lost 3 bases. The CDR3 loop reads CSAREPDRGLYEQYV. The CDR3 bases are TGCAGTGCTAGAGAACCTGACAGGGGTCTCTACGAGCAGTACGTC.

This clonotype was counted between two and nine times. The V gene is TRBV21-1, the J gene TRBJ2-3; the table's D call TRBD1 went unverified against the DNA. TRBV21-1 is a pseudogene. The length of the CDR3 is 16 residues. CDR3 sequence (DNA): TGTGCCAGCCCAAGCCAGGACAGGGGAAGCACAGATACGCAGTATTTT. Its protein is CASPSQDRGSTDTQYF.

The J gene is TRBJ2-7, the V gene TRBV4-1; D is uncertain. Looked up from germline, CDR1 is MGHRA and CDR2 is YSYEKL. The CDR3 totals 16 residues. The V end was cut by 1 base, the J end by 1 base, with 14 bases between. CDR3 nucleotides: TGCGCCAGCAGCCAAGTGTGGGAAGGCAGATCCTACGAGCAGTACTTC. It specifies CASSQVWEGRSYEQYF.

The chain joins TRBV20-1 to TRBJ1-2; D gene uncertain. Germline-derived CDR1 and CDR2 are DFQATT and SNEGSKA (reference sequence). V gave up 0 bases and J gave up 8 bases, with 10 bases separating them. The CDR3 runs 12 residues. CDR3 DNA: TGCAGTGCTAGAGAATGGGGTGGCGGCTACACCTTC. Translation gives CSAREWGGGYTF.

This chain links TRBV19 with TRBJ2-3, with 9 bases identical to TRBD1. The germline V gene encodes CDR1 LNHDA and CDR2 SQIVND (reference sequence). V lost 5 bases to trimming and J lost 1 base; unmatched junction nucleotides: 7. The CDR3 runs 16 residues. The CDR3 sequence: CASSPGTGWGTDTQYF. For the CDR3, the DNA is TGTGCCAGTAGTCCCGGGACAGGGTGGGGCACAGATACGCAGTATTTT.

This clonotype was seen more than once but under ten times. The chain links TRBV5-1 to TRBJ2-1; D gene uncertain. This CDR3 has 14 amino acids. Germline CDR1 SGHRS, CDR2 YFSETQ. Trimming took 3 bases from V and 5 from J, leaving 12 bases between them. This chain's CDR3 is CASSSSWSDNEQFF. DNA for the CDR3: TGCGCCAGCAGCTCGAGTTGGTCGGACAATGAGCAGTTCTTC.

V usage is TRBV11-2 and J usage is TRBJ1-3; D unclear. The CDR3 spans 16 residues. Germline CDR1 and CDR2: SGHAT and FQNNGV. Trimming removed 5 bases from V and 0 bases from J, with 14 bases in between. The CDR3 reads CASSPLGSISGNTIYF. The CDR3 DNA follows: TGTGCCAGCAGCCCCCTTGGCAGCATCTCTGGAAACACCATATATTTT.

The J gene is TRBJ2-7, the V gene TRBV5-6; 8 positions match TRBD1. Per germline, CDR1 SGHDT and CDR2 YYEEEE. This CDR3 comprises 14 residues. V lost 4 bases to trimming and J lost 5 bases; unmatched junction nucleotides: 8. CDR3 nucleotides: TGTGCCAGCAGCCCCGGGACAGGAGGCAACGAGCAGTACGTC. This encodes CASSPGTGGNEQYV.

The gene calls are TRBV11-2 and TRBJ1-2; tentative D call: TRBD1 (5 bases). CDR1 SGHAT and CDR2 FQNNGV come from the germline V gene. Trimming took off 1 base at V and 4 bases at J, with 16 bases between the two ends. The CDR3 contains 16 residues. CDR3 nucleotide sequence: TGTGCCAGCAGCTTAGGGGGCAGGGCCACCTTCTATGGCTACACCTTC. It specifies CASSLGGRATFYGYTF.

The chain carries TRBV20-1 and TRBJ1-2; 8 bases align to TRBD1. After removal of 6 bases from V and 8 bases from J, the junction contained 14 bases not matched to a gene. The CDR3 covers 14 residues. CDR1 is DFQATT and CDR2 is SNEGSKA in the germline V gene (reference sequence). Written as DNA, the CDR3 is TGCAGTGCAGCCCGGGTGACAGGGGCAGGGGGCTACACCTTC. Translation gives CSAARVTGAGGYTF.

This clonotype was seen a handful of times. V and J are TRBV10-3 and TRBJ1-5; D is unresolved. The germline V gene encodes CDR1 ENHRY and CDR2 SYGVKD. V was trimmed by 7 bases and J by 7 bases, leaving 14 bases between them. CDR3 length: 13 amino acids. The CDR3 DNA sequence: TGTGCCATCACCTCGGCCCTTAACCAGCCCCAGCATTTT. Translation gives CAITSALNQPQHF.

Many counts were recorded for this clonotype. This chain uses TRBV5-1 with TRBJ2-2; 12 bases align to TRBD2. CDR3 size: 16 residues. In germline, CDR1 is SGHRS, CDR2 YFSETQ. J was trimmed by 3 bases and V by 4 bases; bases with no gene match: 4. The CDR3 here is CASSPRLAGDTGELFF. The CDR3 DNA reads as TGCGCCAGCAGCCCCAGACTAGCGGGGGACACCGGGGAGCTGTTTTTT.

The chain uses TRBV5-1 and TRBJ2-4; possible D gene TRBD2, 5 bases. Germline V gene lookup returns CDR1 SGHRS and CDR2 YFSETQ. The CDR3 is made up of 14 amino acids. V shed 0 bases and J shed 8 bases, with 12 bases lying between them. The CDR3 DNA reads as TGCGCCAGCAGCTTGGAGCGGACGGTGGACATTCAGTACTTC. It is translated as CASSLERTVDIQYF.

The J gene is TRBJ1-2, the V gene TRBV4-3, with no clear D. CDR1 is LGHNA, CDR2 YSLEER, per germline. Trimming took 0 bases from V and 5 from J, leaving 19 bases between them. This CDR3 is 17 amino acids long. Written as DNA, the CDR3 is TGCGCCAGCAGCCAAGATGCCCGGAAGGAGGTCCGTTATGGCTACACCTTC. It yields the protein CASSQDARKEVRYGYTF.

The V and J genes are TRBV9 and TRBJ2-2; D uncertain. Germline loops: CDR1 SGDLS, CDR2 YYNGEE. With 4 bases removed from V and 3 bases from J, the gap between germline ends came to 4 bases. This CDR3 comprises 12 residues. This CDR3 reads CASSQYTGELFF. For the CDR3, the DNA is TGTGCCAGCAGCCAATACACCGGGGAGCTGTTTTTT.

There are a few counts of this clonotype. The chain uses TRBV4-3 and TRBJ2-3; D may match TRBD1 or TRBD2 (6 bases each). The V end was cut by 3 bases, the J end by 0 bases, with 10 bases between. The germline V gene encodes CDR1 LGHNA and CDR2 YSLEER. The CDR3 runs to 15 residues. CDR3 in amino acids: CASSQRDISTDTQYF. CDR3 sequence (DNA): TGCGCCAGCAGCCAGCGGGACATTAGCACAGATACGCAGTATTTT.

This chain uses TRBV2 with TRBJ2-5, with D possibly matching TRBD2 (5 bases). The germline CDR1 and CDR2 sequences are SNHLY and FYNNEI. Trimming took 4 bases from V and 4 from J, leaving 13 bases between them. This CDR3 spans 14 amino acids. This chain's CDR3 is CASSAQRSGETQYF. The DNA for the CDR3 is TGTGCCAGCAGTGCACAGCGGAGTGGAGAGACCCAGTACTTC.

The chain joins TRBV12-3 or TRBV12-4 to TRBJ1-1; no firm D call. Trimming stripped 6 bases from V and 0 bases from J, with 11 bases between. The CDR3 contains 14 residues. This CDR3 is CASSLLYMNTEAFF. Here the CDR3 DNA reads TGTGCCAGCAGCCTTCTCTACATGAACACTGAAGCTTTCTTT.

The J gene is TRBJ1-1, the V gene TRBV12-3 or TRBV12-4, with D unresolved. CDR3 length: 13 amino acids. Trimming took off 3 bases at V and 6 bases at J, with 11 bases between the two ends. The CDR3 region is CASSFFGGAEAFF. The CDR3 DNA is TGTGCCAGCAGTTTTTTTGGAGGAGCTGAAGCTTTCTTT.

This clonotype was picked up a small number of times. The rearrangement uses TRBV10-3 and TRBJ1-5; D call uncertain. The V end was cut by 2 bases, the J end by 5 bases, with 7 bases between. The CDR3 sequence is 13 residues long. Per germline, CDR1 ENHRY and CDR2 SYGVKD. The CDR3 reads CAISEQRDQPQHF. CDR3 bases: TGTGCCATCAGTGAGCAAAGAGATCAGCCCCAGCATTTT.

The chain combines TRBV19 with TRBJ1-2, with 7 nucleotides matching TRBD1. J was trimmed by 2 bases and V by 5 bases; bases with no gene match: 5. CDR1 and CDR2 from the germline V gene are LNHDA and SQIVND (reference sequence). There are 14 residues in the CDR3. CDR3 protein: CASSRQQGNYGYTF. The CDR3 coding sequence is TGTGCCAGTAGTCGTCAACAGGGGAACTATGGCTACACCTTC.

The chain links TRBV6-6 to TRBJ2-2, with D possibly TRBD1 on 6 matching bases. Deletions cut 5 bases from V and 0 bases from J, with 22 bases between. The CDR3 is 19 residues long. CDR1 is MNHNY, CDR2 SVGAGI, per germline (reference sequence). The CDR3 protein is CASSQGQWSKKSNTGELFF. The CDR3 DNA is TGTGCCAGCAGTCAAGGACAGTGGTCCAAAAAATCGAACACCGGGGAGCTGTTTTTT.

The chain is built from TRBV2 and TRBJ2-7; 7 bases agree with TRBD1. Germline trimming cut 4 bases from V and 3 bases from J; bases unmatched to any gene: 6. The CDR3 runs 14 residues. CDR1 and CDR2 (germline): SNHLY, FYNNEI. The CDR3 DNA reads as TGTGCCAGCAGTGGTAGGGGACAGAGCTACGAGCAGTACTTC. This gives the protein CASSGRGQSYEQYF.

In this sample, this clonotype turned up a few times. The V call is TRBV6-2 or TRBV6-3, the J call TRBJ1-6; D call uncertain. The V end was cut by 3 bases, the J end by 0 bases, with 12 bases between. CDR3 length equals 17 residues. Per germline, CDR1 MNHEY and CDR2 SVGEGT. CDR3 amino acids: CASSYLSGSSYNSPLHF. In nucleotides, the CDR3 is TGTGCCAGCAGTTATCTCTCCGGGAGCTCCTATAATTCACCCCTCCACTTT.

In its sample, this clonotype was seen many times. The chain has TRBV29-1 and TRBJ2-3, with 9 nucleotides matching TRBD1. The germline V gene has CDR1 SQVTM and CDR2 ANQGSEA. V dropped 6 bases and J dropped 3; count of bases not matched to a gene: 13. The CDR3 runs 16 residues. The CDR3 sequence: CSVTHPDRGVTDTQYF. The CDR3 coding sequence is TGCAGCGTCACCCACCCTGACAGGGGGGTAACAGATACGCAGTATTTT.